The 28 T cell receptor beta chains below all came from one sample that was sequenced in a study of beta chain features in type 1 diabetes. As every portion of the isolated RNA was reverse transcribed, the sequencing read expressed TCRB transcripts. Data came from immunoSEQ multiplex PCR; TCRdb stores just in-frame clones and leaves some out. The sample shows over 300,000 clones, over 7% of them seen only once. Antigens for these TCRs are unknown. Findings of the study overall: Among all four CD4+ subsets, Type 1 diabetes patients had TCRB CDR3s that were moderately but significantly shorter.

Specimen: central memory CD4+ T cells from blood. The source of these receptors is a man aged 25 to 40 with type 1 diabetes.

This clone was observed at least ten times. The chain joins TRBV28 to TRBJ2-7; D might be TRBD1 (5 bases). The CDR3 is 12 amino acids. The V end was cut by 5 bases, the J end by 3 bases, with 8 bases between. CDR1 MDHEN and CDR2 SYDVKM come from the germline V gene. The CDR3 coding sequence is TGTGCCAGCAGTAGACAGCTCTACGAGCAGTACTTC. Its protein product is CASSRQLYEQYF.

This clone has just a few counts. The J gene is TRBJ1-4, the V gene TRBV6-1; D is unclear. Germline V CDR1 and CDR2: MNHNS, SASEGT. The CDR3 covers 11 residues. V was shortened by 3 bases and J by 8 bases, with 4 bases between the two germline ends. The CDR3 spells CASSEREKLFF. CDR3 coding DNA: TGTGCCAGCAGTGAGCGAGAAAAACTGTTTTTT.

The table lists this clone with many counts. This chain uses TRBV21-1 with TRBJ2-5; TRBD1, as called in the table, went unchecked against the DNA. TRBV21-1 is classified as a pseudogene. CDR3 length: 9 amino acids. DNA of the CDR3: TGTGCCAGCCAGTGGACCCAGTACTTC. It is translated as CASQWTQYF.

This clone has just a few counts. This chain connects TRBV7-8 to TRBJ2-3; tentative D call: TRBD2 (5 bases). The CDR3 runs to 14 residues. V lost 1 base and J 6 bases, leaving 11 bases between the germline ends. From germline, CDR1 is SGHVS and CDR2 FQNEAQ. The CDR3 protein is CASSLGMSGDTQYF. CDR3 nucleotides: TGTGCCAGCAGCTTAGGGATGAGCGGTGATACGCAGTATTTT.

This clone was seen more than once but under ten times. The chain carries TRBV5-1 and TRBJ1-1; D is uncertain. Germline V gives CDR1 SGHRS, CDR2 YFSETQ. The germline V and J ends were trimmed by 1 base and 2 bases, with 9 bases remaining between them. This CDR3 contains 14 residues. CDR3 sequence reads: CASSLLDTNTEAFF. DNA for the CDR3: TGCGCCAGCAGCTTGCTTGACACTAACACTGAAGCTTTCTTT.

This clone was counted a few times. J is TRBJ1-1 and V is TRBV2; D is unresolved. The CDR3 loop spans 13 amino acids. The V end lost 6 bases, the J end lost 6 bases, and 14 bases lay between the germline ends. CDR1 SNHLY and CDR2 FYNNEI come from the germline V gene. CDR3 bases: TGTGCCAGCAGCGTTGGTCGGGGTGCTGAAGCTTTCTTT. This gives the protein CASSVGRGAEAFF. Full variable domain (remainder filled in from reference TRBV2 and TRBJ1-1): EPEVTQTPSHQVTQMGQEVILRCVPISNHLYFYWYRQILGQKVEFLVSFYNNEISEKSEIFDDQFSVERPDGSNFTLKIRSTKLEDSAMYFCASSVGRGAEAFFGQGTRLTVV.

V usage is TRBV7-8 and J usage is TRBJ1-5; D is unresolved. This CDR3 is 13 amino acids long. Trimming pared 4 bases from V and 5 bases from J, leaving 9 bases between. Germline V gives CDR1 SGHVS, CDR2 FQNEAQ. This CDR3 is CASSSGNHQPQHF. In DNA form, the CDR3 reads TGTGCCAGCAGCTCCGGCAATCATCAGCCCCAGCATTTT.

This clone was counted a few times. V gene TRBV27 combines with J gene TRBJ1-4, with 9 bases matching TRBD1. Germline assignment: CDR1 MNHEY and CDR2 SMNVEV (reference sequence). The CDR3 covers 15 residues. Losses at the gene ends were 2 bases for V and 10 bases for J; bases not matched to a gene: 8. The CDR3 loop reads CASSLGGQGRRKLFF. In DNA form, the CDR3 reads TGTGCCAGCAGTTTAGGGGGACAGGGACGTAGAAAACTGTTTTTT.

The chain links TRBV7-2 to TRBJ1-2; no reliable D call. The CDR3 is 15 residues long. Germline V lookup: CDR1 SGHTA, CDR2 FQGNSA. The ends were cut back, 4 bases at V and 4 bases at J, with 16 bases in the middle. As DNA, the CDR3 is TGTGCCAGCAGCTCCTCCCCACGGGCCCCCTATGGCTACACCTTC. Translated: CASSSSPRAPYGYTF.

The chain joins TRBV14 to TRBJ2-1; D is unclear. The germline gives CDR1 SGHDN, CDR2 FVKESK. The CDR3 extends over 15 amino acids. V lost 0 bases and J lost 3, with 9 bases in between. Here the CDR3 reads CASSQDLGGYNEQFF. CDR3 nucleotide sequence: TGTGCCAGCAGCCAAGACTTGGGTGGCTACAATGAGCAGTTCTTC.

This clone was recorded many times. The chain is built from TRBV18 and TRBJ2-3, with D hard to call. The V gene's germline CDR1 is KGHSH and CDR2 LQKENI. CDR3 size: 17 residues. V dropped 3 bases and J dropped 0 bases, with 16 bases sitting between them. CDR3 in amino acids: CASSPRERTWSTDTQYF. CDR3 sequence (DNA): TGTGCCAGCTCACCCCGTGAACGCACGTGGAGCACAGATACGCAGTATTTT. The full variable domain, its missing parts supplied by reference TRBV18 and TRBJ2-3, is NAGVMQNPRHLVRRRGQEARLRCSPMKGHSHVYWYRQLPEEGLKFMVYLQKENIIDESGMPKERFSAEFPKEGPSILRIQQVVRGDSAAYFCASSPRERTWSTDTQYFGPGTRLTVL.

This sequence joins TRBV6-5 and TRBJ2-1; TRBD2 might be the D (5 bases). The CDR3 has 14 residues. V was pared by 3 bases and J by 4 bases, with 10 bases between. Germline V lookup: CDR1 MNHEY, CDR2 SVGAGI. CDR3 in DNA: TGTGCCAGCAGTTATTCCGGGAAGTACAATGAGCAGTTCTTC. This sequence encodes CASSYSGKYNEQFF.

This clone came up a few times. This chain joins TRBV7-9 and TRBJ2-2; D is perhaps TRBD2 (6 bases). This CDR3 has 16 amino acids. V was trimmed by 3 bases and J by 2 bases, leaving 13 bases between them. The germline gives CDR1 SEHNR, CDR2 FQNEAQ (reference sequence). CDR3 protein: CASSFEIGSNTGELFF. The DNA for the CDR3 is TGTGCCAGCAGCTTCGAAATCGGGAGCAACACCGGGGAGCTGTTTTTT.

This chain links TRBV9 with TRBJ2-1; D is perhaps TRBD1 (8 bases). This CDR3 comprises 15 residues. Germline values: CDR1 SGDLS, CDR2 YYNGEE. V lost 4 bases and J 7 bases, leaving 18 bases between the germline ends. In DNA, the CDR3 is TGTGCCAGCAGCTTACACAGGGGGGGAGTAAATGAGCAGTTCTTC. This codes for CASSLHRGGVNEQFF.

Concerning this clone: Different DNA sequences within this sample yield the same CDR3. CDR3 in amino acids: CASSVGATETQYF. The CDR3 DNA sequence: TGTGCCAGCAGCGTAGGGGCTACGGAGACCCAGTACTTC. The chain uses TRBV9 and TRBJ2-5; D not resolved. The CDR3 loop spans 13 amino acids. V lost 0 bases to trimming and J lost 5 bases, with 8 bases between them. Germline CDR1 reads SGDLS; CDR2 reads YYNGEE.

Many counts were recorded for this clone. The chain uses TRBV2 and TRBJ2-2; D is tentatively TRBD1 or TRBD2 (6 bases each). Trimming pared 7 bases from V and 3 bases from J, leaving 18 bases between. This CDR3 is built from 16 residues. CDR1 is SNHLY and CDR2 is FYNNEI in the germline V gene. CDR3 sequence (DNA): TGTGCCAGCAACTTCGGGGGCGGCTTCGACACCGGGGAGCTGTTTTTT. This gives the protein CASNFGGGFDTGELFF.

The chain combines TRBV5-1 with TRBJ2-3; D ambiguous. Deletions cut 0 bases from V and 2 bases from J, with 16 bases between. The CDR3 is made up of 17 amino acids. Germline CDR1 and CDR2: SGHRS and YFSETQ. The CDR3 nucleotides read TGCGCCAGCAGCTTGGGAATTGAGGCAGGTCCCACAGATACGCAGTATTTT. Translated: CASSLGIEAGPTDTQYF.

This clone appeared many times. The chain is built from TRBV5-1 and TRBJ2-1; 8 bases are a match to TRBD1. The V segment lost 4 bases and the J segment 5 bases; nucleotides outside the gene matches: 5. The germline gives CDR1 SGHRS, CDR2 YFSETQ. The CDR3 totals 14 residues. Here the CDR3 reads CASSPGQADNEQFF. CDR3 DNA sequence: TGCGCCAGCAGCCCGGGACAGGCCGACAATGAGCAGTTCTTC.

This clone turned up a few times. The J gene is TRBJ1-5, the V gene TRBV18; 7 bases align to TRBD1. Trimming at V came to 3 bases and at J to 1 base, leaving 0 bases not matched to a gene. The CDR3 extends over 14 amino acids. Germline V gene lookup returns CDR1 KGHSH and CDR2 LQKENI. In DNA form, the CDR3 reads TGTGCCAGCTCACCGGGACAGAGCAATCAGCCCCAGCATTTT. Translating it yields CASSPGQSNQPQHF.

The CDR3 DNA reads TGTGCCAGCAGCGTAGCGGGGGGCTTTGGAAACACCATATATTTT. Its protein product is CASSVAGGFGNTIYF. The V call is TRBV9, the J call TRBJ1-3, with D possibly matching TRBD1 (6 bases). The CDR3 length is 15 residues. CDR1 and CDR2 from the germline V gene are SGDLS and YYNGEE. V lost 0 bases and J lost 3, with 10 bases in between. Filled out from reference TRBV9 and TRBJ1-3, the complete variable domain reads DSGVTQTPKHLITATGQRVTLRCSPRSGDLSVYWYQQSLDQGLQFLIQYYNGEERAKGNILERFSAQQFPDLHSELNLSSLELGDSALYFCASSVAGGFGNTIYFGEGSWLTVV.

DNA of the CDR3: TGTGCCAGCAGCTTGAGAGGAAGCGGGGGGCCCCTCGGAACAGATACGCAGTATTTT. Encoded protein: CASSLRGSGGPLGTDTQYF. The chain joins TRBV5-4 to TRBJ2-3, with 9 bases fitting TRBD2. This CDR3 spans 19 amino acids. Looked up from germline, CDR1 is SGHNT and CDR2 is YYREEE (reference sequence). V shed 1 base and J 3 bases; nucleotides not matched to a gene: 15.

CDR3 sequence (DNA): TGCAGCGCGAGGGTGGGGGAATCGAACACCGGGGAGCTGTTTTTT. Translation: CSARVGESNTGELFF. The J gene is TRBJ2-2, the V gene TRBV29-1; D tentatively reads TRBD1 or TRBD2 (5 bases each). CDR1 SQVTM and CDR2 ANQGSEA come from the germline V gene. The CDR3 runs to 15 residues. Trimming removed 7 bases from V and 0 bases from J, with 15 bases in between.

V and J are TRBV12-5 and TRBJ2-1; no clear D. The germline V gene has CDR1 LGHNT and CDR2 FRNRAP. This CDR3 spans 16 amino acids. Trimming removed 0 bases at V and 5 bases at J, with 14 bases between. In DNA form, the CDR3 reads TGTGCTAGTGGTTTGGTACTCGGGCAGAAAAACAATGAGCAGTTCTTC. It translates to CASGLVLGQKNNEQFF.

This clone was detected ten times or more. The chain combines TRBV25-1 with TRBJ2-7; D is unclear. V was cut by 4 bases and J by 5 bases, with 9 bases left in between. The CDR3 is 12 amino acids. Germline loops: CDR1 MGHDK, CDR2 SYGVNS. CDR3: CASSGYTDEQYF. DNA of the CDR3: TGTGCCAGCAGTGGATATACGGACGAGCAGTACTTC.

The chain recombines TRBV9 with TRBJ2-1, with TRBD2 matching 10 bases. The germline V gene has CDR1 SGDLS and CDR2 YYNGEE. The CDR3 contains 18 residues. The V segment lost 3 bases and the J segment 1 base; nucleotides outside the gene matches: 10. CDR3 region: CASSEGVLAGVSYNEQFF. DNA for the CDR3: TGTGCCAGCAGCGAGGGAGTCCTAGCGGGGGTATCCTACAATGAGCAGTTCTTC.

This clone came up many times. The same CDR3 is also encoded by other DNA sequences in this sample. The chain links TRBV19 to TRBJ1-2, with D uncertain. The CDR3 spans 12 residues. Germline CDR1 reads LNHDA; CDR2 reads SQIVND (reference sequence). Trimming removed 6 bases at V and 2 bases at J, with 7 bases between. The CDR3, as DNA: TGTGCCAGTAGATCGGGAAACTATGGCTACACCTTC. Encoded protein: CASRSGNYGYTF. Full variable domain (rest looked up from reference TRBV19 and TRBJ1-2): DGGITQSPKYLFRKEGQNVTLSCEQNLNHDAMYWYRQDPGQGLRLIYYSQIVNDFQKGDIAEGYSVSREKKESFPLTVTSAQKNPTAFYLCASRSGNYGYTFGSGTRLTVV.

The chain combines TRBV6-1 with TRBJ1-4; 7 bases line up with TRBD1. The CDR3 length is 15 residues. V gave up 7 bases and J gave up 2 bases; unmatched junction bases: 7. Germline V gene sequence: CDR1 MNHNS, CDR2 SASEGT. The CDR3 DNA sequence: TGTGCCAGCACTCCCGGGGACAGTACTAATGAAAAACTGTTTTTT. Its translation is CASTPGDSTNEKLFF.

The CDR3 coding sequence is TGTGCCAGCAGCTTCCAGGGGCTAGAAAAACTGTTTTTT. Translated: CASSFQGLEKLFF. J is TRBJ1-4 and V is TRBV7-9, with a weak D call TRBD1 (6 bases). Germline CDR1 and CDR2: SEHNR and FQNEAQ (reference sequence). The germline V and J ends were trimmed by 3 bases and 8 bases, with 10 bases remaining between them. This CDR3 spans 13 amino acids.